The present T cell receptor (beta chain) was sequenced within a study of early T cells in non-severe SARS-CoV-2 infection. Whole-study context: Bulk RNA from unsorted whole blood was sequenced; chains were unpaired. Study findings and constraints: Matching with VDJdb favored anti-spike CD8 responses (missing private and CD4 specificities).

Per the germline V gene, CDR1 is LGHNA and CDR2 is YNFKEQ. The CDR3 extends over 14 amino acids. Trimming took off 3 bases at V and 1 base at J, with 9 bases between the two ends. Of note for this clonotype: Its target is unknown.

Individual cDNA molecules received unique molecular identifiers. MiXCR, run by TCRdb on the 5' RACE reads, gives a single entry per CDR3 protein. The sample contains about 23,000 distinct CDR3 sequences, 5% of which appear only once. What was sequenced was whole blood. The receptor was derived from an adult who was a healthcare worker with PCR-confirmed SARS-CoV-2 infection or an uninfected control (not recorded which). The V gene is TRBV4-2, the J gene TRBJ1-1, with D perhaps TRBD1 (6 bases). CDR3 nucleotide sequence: TGTGCCAGCAGCCAGGACAGTACGAACACTGAAGCTTTCTTT. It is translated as CASSQDSTNTEAFF.